This T cell receptor (beta chain) was sequenced during a study of vaccination and CD4 T cells after COVID-19. Sequencing of cultured CD4+ T cell DNA used the Oncomine TCR Beta short-read assay. Using its own MiXCR run on the PCR reads, TCRdb lists one record per CDR3 protein. The repertoire holds about 5,000 distinct CDR3 sequences, roughly 60% seen once, with roughly a third in the top ten. CDR3 length equals 15 residues. V shed 0 bases and J 4 bases; nucleotides not matched to a gene: 3. Looked up from germline, CDR1 is DFQATT and CDR2 is SNEGSKA (reference sequence). The treatment: roughly 10-day PBMC culture with coronavirus spike peptide pools or control peptides (ViraFEST assay). Prior to the COVID-19 pandemic (2011-2018), the unexposed donor's CD4+ T cells were collected. In the case of this clonotype: Antigen unknown.

Sequencing used CD4+ T cells from blood, cultured in vitro. The chain has TRBV20-1 and TRBJ2-5, with 12 bases that match TRBD2. This receptor was identified in a human donor in good health. CDR3 sequence: CSARDLAGGSETQYF. The CDR3 nucleotides are TGCAGTGCTAGAGATCTAGCGGGAGGGTCAGAGACCCAGTACTTC.